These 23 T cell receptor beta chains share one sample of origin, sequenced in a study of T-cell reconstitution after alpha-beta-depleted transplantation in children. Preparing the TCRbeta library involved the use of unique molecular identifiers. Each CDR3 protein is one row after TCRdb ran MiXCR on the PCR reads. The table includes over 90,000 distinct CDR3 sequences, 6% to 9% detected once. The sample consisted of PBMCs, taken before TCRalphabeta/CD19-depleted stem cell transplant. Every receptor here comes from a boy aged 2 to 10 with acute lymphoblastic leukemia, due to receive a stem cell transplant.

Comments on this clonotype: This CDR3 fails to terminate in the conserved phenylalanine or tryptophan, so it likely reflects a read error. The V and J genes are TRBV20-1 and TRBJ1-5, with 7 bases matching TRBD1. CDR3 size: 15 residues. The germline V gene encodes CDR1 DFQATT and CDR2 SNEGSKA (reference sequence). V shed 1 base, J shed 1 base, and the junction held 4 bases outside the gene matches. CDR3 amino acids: CSARVPGGSNQPQHC. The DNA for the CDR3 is TGCAGTGCTAGAGTCCCAGGGGGAAGCAATCAGCCCCAGCATTGT.

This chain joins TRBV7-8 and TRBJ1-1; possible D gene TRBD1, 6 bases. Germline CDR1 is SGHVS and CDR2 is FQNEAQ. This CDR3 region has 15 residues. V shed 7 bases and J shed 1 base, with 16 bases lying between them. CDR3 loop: CASTLGAGTNTEAFF. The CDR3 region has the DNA TGTGCCAGCACCCTGGGGGCAGGAACGAACACTGAAGCTTTCTTT.

CDR3 amino acids: CSATPPGRGGGADTQYF. DNA of the CDR3: TGCAGTGCGACCCCCCCGGGGCGGGGGGGCGGAGCAGATACGCAGTATTTT. This chain uses TRBV20-1 with TRBJ2-3; 9 bases agree with TRBD2. The germline gives CDR1 DFQATT, CDR2 SNEGSKA (reference sequence). V gave up 6 bases and J gave up 4 bases; unmatched junction bases: 17. This CDR3 comprises 17 residues.

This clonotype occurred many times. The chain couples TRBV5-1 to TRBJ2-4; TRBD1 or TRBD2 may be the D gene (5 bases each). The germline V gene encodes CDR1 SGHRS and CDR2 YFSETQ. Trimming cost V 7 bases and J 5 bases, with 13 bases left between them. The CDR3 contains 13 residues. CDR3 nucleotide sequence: TGCGCCAGCGCCTCCGGGACGGAAAACATTCAGTACTTC. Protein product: CASASGTENIQYF.

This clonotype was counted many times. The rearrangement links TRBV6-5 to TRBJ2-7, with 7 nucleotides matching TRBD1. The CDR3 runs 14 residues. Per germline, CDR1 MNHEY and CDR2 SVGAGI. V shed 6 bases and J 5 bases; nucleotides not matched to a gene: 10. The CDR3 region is CASSPGQEADEQYF. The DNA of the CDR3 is TGTGCCAGCAGCCCCGGACAGGAGGCGGACGAGCAGTACTTC.

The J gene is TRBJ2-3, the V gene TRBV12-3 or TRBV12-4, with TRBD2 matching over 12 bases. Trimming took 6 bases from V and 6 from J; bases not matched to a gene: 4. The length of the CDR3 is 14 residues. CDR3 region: CASRRTSGDDTQYF. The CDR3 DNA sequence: TGTGCCAGCAGGAGGACTAGCGGGGACGATACGCAGTATTTT.

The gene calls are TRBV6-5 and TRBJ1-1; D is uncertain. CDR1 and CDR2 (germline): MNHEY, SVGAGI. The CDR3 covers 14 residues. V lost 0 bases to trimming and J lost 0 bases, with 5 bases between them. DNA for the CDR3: TGTGCCAGCAGTTACTCAGAGTTGAACACTGAAGCTTTCTTT. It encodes CASSYSELNTEAFF.

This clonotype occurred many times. CDR3 region: CASSYTGGERKLFF. CDR3 nucleotides: TGTGCCAGCAGCTACACAGGGGGCGAAAGGAAGCTGTTTTTT. The chain couples TRBV12-3 or TRBV12-4 to TRBJ2-2; 9 bases are a match to TRBD1. This CDR3 is 14 amino acids long. V lost 6 bases and J lost 12; bases outside the gene matches: 11.

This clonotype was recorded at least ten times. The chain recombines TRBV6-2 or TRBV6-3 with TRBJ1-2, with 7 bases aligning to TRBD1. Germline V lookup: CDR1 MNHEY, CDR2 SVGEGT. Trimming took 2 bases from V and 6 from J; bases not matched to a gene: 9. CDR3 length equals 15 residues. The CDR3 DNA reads TGTGCCAGCAGTTACCCCGCACAGGGGAAGAATGGCTACACCTTC. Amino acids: CASSYPAQGKNGYTF.

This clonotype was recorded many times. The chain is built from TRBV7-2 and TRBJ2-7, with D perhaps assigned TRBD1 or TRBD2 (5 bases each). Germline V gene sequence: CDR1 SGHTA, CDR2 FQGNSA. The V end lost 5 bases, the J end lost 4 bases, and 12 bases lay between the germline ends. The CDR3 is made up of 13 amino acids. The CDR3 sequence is CASSAVRGYEQYF. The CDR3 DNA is TGTGCCAGCAGCGCAGTGAGGGGTTACGAGCAGTACTTC. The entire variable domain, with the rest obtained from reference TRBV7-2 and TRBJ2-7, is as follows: GAGVSQSPSNKVTEKGKDVELRCDPISGHTALYWYRQSLGQGLEFLIYFQGNSAPDKSGLPSDRFSAERTGGSVSTLTIQRTQQEDSAVYLCASSAVRGYEQYFGPGTRLTVT.

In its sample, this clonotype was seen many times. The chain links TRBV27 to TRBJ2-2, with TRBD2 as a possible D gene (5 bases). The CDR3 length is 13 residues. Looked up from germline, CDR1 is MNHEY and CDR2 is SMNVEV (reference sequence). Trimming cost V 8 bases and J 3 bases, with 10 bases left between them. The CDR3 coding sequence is TGTGCCAGCGCAAAACTAGACACCGGGGAGCTGTTTTTT. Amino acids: CASAKLDTGELFF.

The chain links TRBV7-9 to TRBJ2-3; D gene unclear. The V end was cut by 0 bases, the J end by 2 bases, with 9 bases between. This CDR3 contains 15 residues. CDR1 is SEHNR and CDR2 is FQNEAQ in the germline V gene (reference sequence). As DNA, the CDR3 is TGTGCCAGCAGCTTAGCACTAAAGCCCACAGATACGCAGTATTTT. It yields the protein CASSLALKPTDTQYF.

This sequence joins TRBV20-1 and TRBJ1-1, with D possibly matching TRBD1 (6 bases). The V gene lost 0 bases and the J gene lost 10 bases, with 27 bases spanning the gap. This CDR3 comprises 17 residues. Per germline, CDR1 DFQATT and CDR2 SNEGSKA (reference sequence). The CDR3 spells CSARDGGGQGKGDGAFF. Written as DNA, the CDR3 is TGCAGTGCTAGAGATGGAGGTGGGCAGGGGAAGGGGGATGGAGCTTTCTTT.

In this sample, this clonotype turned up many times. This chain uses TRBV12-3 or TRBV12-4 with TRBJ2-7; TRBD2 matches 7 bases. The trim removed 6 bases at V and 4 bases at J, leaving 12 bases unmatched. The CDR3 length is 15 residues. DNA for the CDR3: TGTGCCAGCAGCCTAAGCGCGGGGGTGTATTACGAGCAGTACTTC. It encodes CASSLSAGVYYEQYF.

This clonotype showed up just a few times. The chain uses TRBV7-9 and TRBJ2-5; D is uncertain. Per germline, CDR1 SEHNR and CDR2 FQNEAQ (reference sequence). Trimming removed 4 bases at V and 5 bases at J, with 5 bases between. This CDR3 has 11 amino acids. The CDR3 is CASSWRETQYF. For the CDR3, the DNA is TGTGCCAGCAGCTGGCGGGAGACCCAGTACTTC.

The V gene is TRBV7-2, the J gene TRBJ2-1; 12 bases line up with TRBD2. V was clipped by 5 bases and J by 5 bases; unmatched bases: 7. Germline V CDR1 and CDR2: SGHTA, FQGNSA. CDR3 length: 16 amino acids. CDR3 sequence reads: CASSKTSGGHNNEQFF. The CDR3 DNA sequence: TGTGCCAGCAGCAAGACTAGCGGGGGACACAACAATGAGCAGTTCTTC. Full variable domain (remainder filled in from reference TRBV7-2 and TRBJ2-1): GAGVSQSPSNKVTEKGKDVELRCDPISGHTALYWYRQSLGQGLEFLIYFQGNSAPDKSGLPSDRFSAERTGGSVSTLTIQRTQQEDSAVYLCASSKTSGGHNNEQFFGPGTRLTVL.

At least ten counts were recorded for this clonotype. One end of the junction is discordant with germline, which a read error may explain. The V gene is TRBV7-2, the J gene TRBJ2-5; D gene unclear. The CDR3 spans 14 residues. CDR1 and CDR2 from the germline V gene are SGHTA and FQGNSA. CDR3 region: CASSLESVKETQYF. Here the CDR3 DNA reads TGTGCCAGCAGCTTAGAGTCTGTGAAAGAGACCCAGTATTTC.

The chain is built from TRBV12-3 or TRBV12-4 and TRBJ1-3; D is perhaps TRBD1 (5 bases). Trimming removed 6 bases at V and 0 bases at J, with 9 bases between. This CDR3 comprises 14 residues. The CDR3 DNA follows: TGTGCCAGCAGCCGGGACCTCTCTGGAAACACCATATATTTT. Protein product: CASSRDLSGNTIYF.

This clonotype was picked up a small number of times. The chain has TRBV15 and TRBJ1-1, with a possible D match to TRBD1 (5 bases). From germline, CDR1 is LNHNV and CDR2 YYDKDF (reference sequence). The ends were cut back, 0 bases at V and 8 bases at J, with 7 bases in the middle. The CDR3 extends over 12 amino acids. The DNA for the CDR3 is TGTGCCACCAGCAGAGATAAGGGGGAAGCTTTCTTT. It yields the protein CATSRDKGEAFF.

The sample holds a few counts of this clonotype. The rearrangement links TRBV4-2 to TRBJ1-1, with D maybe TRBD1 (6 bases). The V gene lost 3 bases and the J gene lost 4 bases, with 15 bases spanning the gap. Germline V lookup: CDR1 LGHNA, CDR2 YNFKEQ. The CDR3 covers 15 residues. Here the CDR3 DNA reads TGTGCCAGCAGCCATATGGGGGCAGGGGCCACTGAAGCTTTCTTT. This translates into CASSHMGAGATEAFF.

The CDR3 DNA reads as TGTGCCAGCAGTTTAGATTATAACACTGAAGCTTTCTTT. Translated, it gives CASSLDYNTEAFF. The genes are TRBV12-3 or TRBV12-4 and TRBJ1-1, with D hard to call. This CDR3 has 13 residues. The V and J ends lost 1 base and 2 bases respectively, with 5 bases between them.

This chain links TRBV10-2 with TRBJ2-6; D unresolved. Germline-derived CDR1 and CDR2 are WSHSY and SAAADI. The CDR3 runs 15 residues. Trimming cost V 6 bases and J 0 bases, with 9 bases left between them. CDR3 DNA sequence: TGCGCCAGCAGGACGGCAACCTCTGGGGCCAACGTCCTGACTTTC. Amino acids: CASRTATSGANVLTF.

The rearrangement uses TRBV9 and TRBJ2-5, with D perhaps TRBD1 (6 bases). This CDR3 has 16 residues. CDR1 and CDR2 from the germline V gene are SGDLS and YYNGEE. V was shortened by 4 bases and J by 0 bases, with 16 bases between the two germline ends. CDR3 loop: CASSHTAWTDQETQYF. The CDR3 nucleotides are TGTGCCAGCAGCCACACCGCTTGGACAGACCAAGAGACCCAGTACTTC.